This TCR beta chain was retrieved from a study of cytomegalovirus exposure and HLA in healthy donors (dated by TCRdb to about 2017). Background for the entire study: An earlier analysis of about 560 of the donors reported under 300 Gb of sequence data and around 110 million unique TCR beta sequences obtained from some 200 million T cells. An earlier analysis of some 500 of the donors applied high-throughput TCR beta sequencing to assess whether each TCR beta V gene segment acted as functional or pseudogenic. The study aimed to test whether cataloging public T cell receptors could reveal signatures of past pathogen exposure. To predict cytomegalovirus infection status, the study brought together high-throughput TCR immunosequencing, statistical association of individual TCRs with disease status, and machine learning. Among the approximately 430 genotyped donors, about 85% belonged to the genetic ancestry cluster associated with self-reported Caucasian donors. The T cell repertoires of some 670 subjects were profiled by immunosequencing and related to cytomegalovirus serostatus. A later genetic analysis used genome-wide SNP genotypes for about 60% of the roughly 700 donors, treating that subset as a discovery cohort. Roughly 300 gigabases of sequencing data and 80 million or so unique TCR sequences were included in an early release covering several hundred HLA-typed donors. A later analysis re-analyzed previously published TCR beta repertoires from 666 donors and added high-resolution HLA genotyping to study TCR occurrence patterns. Among several hundred genotyped donors of the cohort, an average of around 220,000 unique TCR beta nucleotide sequences was sequenced per donor, of which about 19% were non-productive. Roughly 5 DR-DQ haplotypes were handled as single units for association and clustering, since linkage in the cohort was strong. HLA typing covered class I and class II loci at four-digit resolution. Alongside the repertoire data, information on donor age, sex, ethnicity and CMV serostatus was compiled. Besides the first cohort of 666 subjects, a separate validation cohort made up of 90 to 150 different subjects was used. Rather than using new phenotypic data, the later analysis identified candidate immune exposures from TCR beta sequences and from how often those sequences occurred across donors. Every repertoire in the discovery cohort had been generated on one and the same sequencing platform. The number of donors typed differed by locus, with about 629-640 for A, B, C, DRB1 and DQB1, approximately 500 for DQA1, some 570 for DPA1, and 400 to 490 for DPB1.

About this clone: Its antigen is currently not known. Base qualities are not at hand, and no much larger clone is one base apart.

In total, approximately 690 healthy bone marrow donors made up the cohort. All cohort members were sampled while nominally healthy, although unrecorded immune exposures were likely present. The donor tested CMV seronegative, placing the donor among the 352 seronegative members of the cohort. A peripheral blood sample was provided by each donor, and peripheral blood mononuclear cells were used for TCR beta sequencing. Genomic DNA was extracted from the blood cell samples with the Qiagen DNeasy Blood Extraction Kit. Summary of the overall study and its limitations: According to the authors, the approach could potentially be generalized to other disease states and immunological phenotypes. Several of the top co-occurrence clusters appeared to be linked to parvovirus B19, influenza, CMV and Epstein-Barr virus, according to a later analysis. In a later analysis, most CMV-associated TCR beta chains were found to appear HLA-restricted, with HLA associations seemingly driven largely by CMV exposure. A later genetic analysis associated a missense DCLRE1C variant with V-gene and J-gene trimming of TCR beta chains, and an independent cohort replicated the association. The study gave a list of 150 to 200 TCR beta chains associated with cytomegalovirus. At a false discovery rate of 0.05, a later analysis linked under 20,000 TCR beta sequences to specific HLA alleles. Linkage disequilibrium might explain the correlated functional status among segregating V segments, but an unknown experimental factor could not be ruled out. Because the 87-base-pair reads could not distinguish some IMGT-functional V segments, including TRBV6-2 and TRBV6-3, those segments were excluded. In vitro tests confirmed that three of the cytomegalovirus-associated TCR beta chains recognize cytomegalovirus antigens. In a later analysis, HLA-associated TCR beta chains were found to be more clonally expanded and to have lower generation probabilities than equally common non-associated chains. For the cohort, immune exposure information was limited to CMV serostatus. A later genetic analysis reported fewer N-insertions in productive TCRs among donors in an Asian-associated ancestry cluster than the approximately 670-donor mean. Most TCR sequences were observed very rarely across donors, whereas some public TCRs were present in many individuals. A group of highly shared sequence variants was considered likely to be a technical artifact of the sequencing pipeline. Cytomegalovirus status was reported to be diagnosed by the classifier with high specificity and sensitivity in both the original and validation cohorts. The earlier analysis of 450 to 700 of the donors excluded approximately 15 rarely observed V segments, including chromosome 9 orphons, because counts were too low. In a later analysis, TCR association rates were found to vary across HLA loci, with the most associated TCRs seen for DRB1 alleles and the fewest for HLA-C alleles. Broadly in line with IMGT annotations, most TCR beta V segments showed up in productive rearrangements about 87% or about 30% of the time in an earlier analysis of around 600 of the donors. In this cohort, only TCR beta chains were sequenced, and detectable features were limited by the absence of alpha or paired-chain data. Presence/absence analyses assumed roughly uniform sequencing depth across donors, an assumption that may not hold. Assigning TCR associations to individual alleles was difficult when HLA alleles, especially DR and DQ, strongly co-occurred. Because some donors lacked HLA typing at each locus, the association tests relied only on the typed subset. A further reported finding was that TCR beta sequences accurately predicted the HLA-A and HLA-B alleles for most subjects in the first cohort.

V loses 5 bases at its end and J loses 6 bases; junction bases beyond the gene matches: 9. Counted from cysteine to phenylalanine, this CDR3 has 15 amino acids. Just CDR3 DNA is preserved here, 45 bases in frame from base 1. In the germline V gene, CDR1 corresponds to MNHNS and CDR2 to SASEGT. To prepare the library, the immunoSEQ multiplex PCR assay was applied. A mixture of 60 forward primers for TCR Vbeta segments and 13 reverse primers for TCR Jbeta segments was used in the multiplex PCR. Amplification of the CDR3 region of rearranged TCR beta genes was performed with a multiplex PCR assay on genomic DNA. The amplified TCR beta libraries were sequenced on the Illumina HiSeq System as 87-base-pair reads. The original pipeline was this. A later analysis counted about 80 million unique TCR beta chains across the 550 to 800 repertoires, and around 9.9 million of these chains were shared by at least two donors. A nearest-neighbor algorithm error-corrected the raw reads and collapsed the reads into unique sequences, merging closely related sequences to remove PCR and sequencing errors. To assign V, D and J gene segments, CDR3 sequences were aligned to IMGT reference sequences. For a sequence to be retained, at least a six-nucleotide match to both a V gene segment and a J gene segment was required. Rearrangements were classified as productive when the CDR3 lacked stop codons and remained in frame with V and J, and all other rearrangements were classified as non-productive. CDR3 was defined by IMGT convention, running from the second conserved V-encoded cysteine to the conserved J-encoded phenylalanine. The earlier analysis of about 530 of the donors excluded any sequence lacking an unambiguous match to a single V gene segment. An earlier analysis of a few hundred of the donors classified V segments as functional when productive rearrangements were above 56.7% and as segregating when the standard deviation between donors was above 5%. A statistical classification framework was built to diagnose cytomegalovirus status from the catalog of TCR beta chain sequences. In a later analysis, V and J genes were assigned by comparing TCR nucleotide sequences against IMGT/GENE-DB human TR gene sequences. In a later analysis, CDR3 sequences and most-parsimonious VDJ recombination scenarios were assigned using the TCRdist pipeline. A later analysis defined each TCR beta chain by its CDR3 amino acid sequence plus V-gene family, and excluded reads lacking a unique V-gene family. A later analysis removed roughly 590 highly shared, low-generation-probability nucleotide sequences to deal with suspected cross-contamination and a sequencing artifact. In a later analysis, a clonal expansion index was calculated for each public chain from normalized within-repertoire ranks of inferred template counts. Generation probabilities in a later analysis came from a VDJ recombination model fitted to out-of-frame rearrangements, and those results were checked against IGoR. In a later analysis, hypergeometric tests were used to score TCR-TCR, TCR-HLA and TCR-CMV co-occurrence, with a repertoire-size bias correction applied to TCR pairs. False discovery rates were estimated in a later analysis by permuting HLA or CMV assignments 20 times. In a later analysis, co-occurring TCRs were grouped using DBSCAN, and TCRdist sequence similarity was added for clustering within HLA-allele-positive subsets. Co-occurrence clustering excluded repertoires with fewer than 30,000 or more than 120,000 public chains, plus five with anomalous nucleotide sharing. As stored in TCRdb, this immuneACCESS dataset retains in-frame rearrangements with V and J assigned. A fraction of the clones does not appear; measured against another copy, unresolved V genes explain less than half of the discrepancy, and the remainder lacks a known reason. For V, J and clone size, that table is used; D and trimming come from the DNA. The sample table holds 150,000 to 200,000 clones, of which about 87% were seen once. The top ten constitute 1.5% to 2% of the sample.

The sequence was obtained from a woman aged 18-29 years in good health and CMV-seronegative. The sequence is built from TRBV6-1 and TRBJ2-1, with 8 bases aligning to TRBD1. Sequencing was performed on PBMCs. The DNA sequence is given as TGTGCCAGCAGTAAGGGGTTGACAGGGGTCAATGAGCAGTTCTTC. Translated, this is CASSKGLTGVNEQFF.